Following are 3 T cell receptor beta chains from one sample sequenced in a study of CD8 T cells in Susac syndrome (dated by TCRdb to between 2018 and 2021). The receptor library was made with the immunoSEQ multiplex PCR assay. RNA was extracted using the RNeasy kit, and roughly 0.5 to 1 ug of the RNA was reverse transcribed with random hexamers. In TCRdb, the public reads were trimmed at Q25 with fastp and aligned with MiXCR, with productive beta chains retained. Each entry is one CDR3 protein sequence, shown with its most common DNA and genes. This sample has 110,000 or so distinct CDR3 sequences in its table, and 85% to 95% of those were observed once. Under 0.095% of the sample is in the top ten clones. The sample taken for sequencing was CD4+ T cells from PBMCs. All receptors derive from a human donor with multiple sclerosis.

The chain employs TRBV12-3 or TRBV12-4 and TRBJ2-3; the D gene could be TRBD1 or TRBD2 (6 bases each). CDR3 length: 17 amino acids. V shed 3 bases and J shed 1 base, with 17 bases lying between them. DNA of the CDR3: TGTGCCAGCAGTTTCCCACCCGGGGGCCCCCGCACAGATACGCAGTATTTT. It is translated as CASSFPPGGPRTDTQYF.

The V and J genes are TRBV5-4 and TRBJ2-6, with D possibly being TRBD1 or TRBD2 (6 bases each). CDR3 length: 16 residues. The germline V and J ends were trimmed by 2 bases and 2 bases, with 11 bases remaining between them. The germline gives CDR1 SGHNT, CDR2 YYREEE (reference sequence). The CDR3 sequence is CASSFYGGAGANVLTF. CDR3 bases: TGTGCCAGCAGCTTTTACGGGGGCGCTGGGGCCAACGTCCTGACTTTC.

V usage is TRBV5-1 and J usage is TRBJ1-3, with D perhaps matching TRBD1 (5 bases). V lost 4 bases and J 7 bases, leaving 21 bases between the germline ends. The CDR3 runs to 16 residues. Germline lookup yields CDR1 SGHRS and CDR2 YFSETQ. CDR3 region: CASSPEVQGRGNTIYF. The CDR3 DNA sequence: TGCGCCAGCAGCCCGGAGGTCCAGGGTAGAGGGAACACCATATATTTT. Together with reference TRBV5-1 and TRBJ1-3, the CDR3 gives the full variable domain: KAGVTQTPRYLIKTRGQQVTLSCSPISGHRSVSWYQQTPGQGLQFLFEYFSETQRNKGNFPGRFSGRQFSNSRSEMNVSTLELGDSALYLCASSPEVQGRGNTIYFGEGSWLTVV.